These T cell receptor beta chains were read from a single sample in a study of blood T cells in healthy people across ages. TCRdb itself ran the 5' RACE reads through MiXCR, one entry per CDR3 protein. Here the sample spans more than 650,000 distinct CDR3 sequences, around 25% being singletons. This same sample was also part of a study on T cells of mothers and their children.

Material: blood. The source of these receptors is a boy aged 5-17 years in good health. Each CDR3 is given with its conserved first and last residue. Each record gives: D gene, V gene, J gene, clone size, CDR3 DNA, CDR3 protein. The D gene is left open where the match is weak. Only part of the rows carry a size: once, few, many, or a class if the clone is expanded.

.	TRBV4-1	TRBJ2-3	few	TGCGCCAGCAGCCAAGTATTAACAGATACGCAGTATTTT	CASSQVLTDTQYF
TRBD1	TRBV2	TRBJ1-4	.	TGTGCCAGCAGCAAACAGGGGGCGCCTAATGAAAAACTGTTTTTT	CASSKQGAPNEKLFF
.	TRBV15	TRBJ2-6	.	TGTGCCACCAGCAGAGTCAGGGACTCTGGGGCCAACGTCCTGACTTTC	CATSRVRDSGANVLTF
.	TRBV5-1	TRBJ1-5	.	TGCGCCAGCAGCTTTATGGGAAATCAGCCCCAGCATTTT	CASSFMGNQPQHF
TRBD2	TRBV5-5	TRBJ2-3	.	TGTGCCAGCAGCTTGCGGGAGGGGTCAGATACGCAGTATTTT	CASSLREGSDTQYF
.	TRBV9	TRBJ2-3	once	TGTGCCAGCATCCCAGGAGGGGGTACAGATACGCAGTATTTT	CASIPGGGTDTQYF
.	TRBV11-1	TRBJ2-5	.	TGTGCCAGCAGCTCTATCAGGGGAGAGACCCAGTACTTC	CASSSIRGETQYF
.	TRBV18	TRBJ2-3	.	TGTGCCAGCTCAGACTCGTCACGGGGGACAGATACGCAGTATTTT	CASSDSSRGTDTQYF
TRBD1	TRBV20-1	TRBJ1-4	.	TGCAGTGTTAGTAGGGACAGCACAACTAATGAAAAACTGTTTTTT	CSVSRDSTTNEKLFF
.	TRBV5-5	TRBJ1-2	.	TGTGCCAGCAGCTGGGGGTCCGGGGGCGGCGATGGCTACACCTTC	CASSWGSGGGDGYTF
.	TRBV6-1	TRBJ1-1	few	TGTGCCAGCACGAGACATCCTGAAGCTTTCTTT	CASTRHPEAFF
.	TRBV12-3/TRBV12-4	TRBJ2-1	.	TGTGCCAGCAGTTTAGTTCCCCTTACGAGGGGGGTAGCCTACAATGAGCAGTTCTTC	CASSLVPLTRGVAYNEQFF
.	TRBV27	TRBJ2-1	few	TGTGCCAGCTCCCCGCCCGGGGGCCCTTTTAACAATGAGCAGTTCTTC	CASSPPGGPFNNEQFF
.	TRBV29-1	TRBJ2-7	few	TGCAGCGGGGCAGGGGTTTCCTACGAGCAGTACTTC	CSGAGVSYEQYF
TRBD2	TRBV7-9	TRBJ2-2	few	TGTGCCAGCAGCAAACTAGCGGGGACGACCGGGGAGCTGTTTTTT	CASSKLAGTTGELFF
TRBD2	TRBV11-2	TRBJ2-1	many	TGTGCCAGCAGTTTGGCTAGCGGGGGTTACAATGAGCAGTTCTTC	CASSLASGGYNEQFF
TRBD2	TRBV5-1	TRBJ2-5	.	TGCGTCAGCAGCTTAGGACTAGCAGAGACCCAGTACTTC	CVSSLGLAETQYF
.	TRBV6-5	TRBJ1-2	few	TGTGCCAGCAGTCGCCGCTTCACAGACAGCGATGGCTACACCTTC	CASSRRFTDSDGYTF
.	TRBV20-1	TRBJ1-2	few	TGCAGTGCTACAGGGGAGGCTAACTATGGCTACACCTTC	CSATGEANYGYTF
.	TRBV12-3/TRBV12-4	TRBJ2-1	few	TGTGCCAGCAGCGACAGCCACAATGAGCAGTTCTTC	CASSDSHNEQFF
.	TRBV20-1	TRBJ1-5	.	TGCAGTGCCCTCGACGGGGGGAATCAGCCCCAGCATTTT	CSALDGGNQPQHF
TRBD1	TRBV9	TRBJ2-5	few	TGTGCCAGCAGCCTGGACAGGGAACAGACCCAGTACTTC	CASSLDREQTQYF
.	TRBV27	TRBJ1-4	few	TGTGCCAGCCCTAGGGGAGAAAATGAAAAACTGTTTTTT	CASPRGENEKLFF
.	TRBV7-9	TRBJ2-7	.	TGTGCCAGCAGCCCGACCCGATCCTACGAGCAGTACTTC	CASSPTRSYEQYF
TRBD2	TRBV6-2/TRBV6-3	TRBJ2-3	many	TGTGCCAGTAGCGGGGGGGGTGCAGATACGCAGTATTTT	CASSGGGADTQYF
.	TRBV19	TRBJ2-5	.	TGTGCCAGTAGTCTCATAACCGGGACAAGGAAAGAGACCCAGTACTTC	CASSLITGTRKETQYF
TRBD2	TRBV10-3	TRBJ2-3	.	TGTGCCATCAGTGACGGAGCGGGAGTCACAGATACGCAGTATTTT	CAISDGAGVTDTQYF
TRBD2	TRBV7-9	TRBJ2-7	.	TGTGCCAGCAGCTCGTTCCGGACTAGCGGCTCCTACGAGCAGTACTTC	CASSSFRTSGSYEQYF
.	TRBV2	TRBJ2-7	.	TGTGCCAGCACCGAAGGGGCGGAGGGGTACAACGAGCAGTACTTC	CASTEGAEGYNEQYF
TRBD1	TRBV3-1	TRBJ2-7	.	TGTGCCAGCAGCCTCGGACAGGGCGTGGAATTC	CASSLGQGVEF
.	TRBV27	TRBJ1-1	few	TGTGCCAGCAGTTTCTTAGTGTCGCCGAACACTGAAGCTTTCTTT	CASSFLVSPNTEAFF
.	TRBV29-1	TRBJ2-5	.	TGCAGCGGATACAGGATCTCTGGGACCCAGTACTTC	CSGYRISGTQYF
TRBD2	TRBV30	TRBJ2-1	.	TGTGCCTGGAGCGCCCGGGGGGATGAGCAGTTCTTC	CAWSARGDEQFF
TRBD2	TRBV7-9	TRBJ2-5	.	TGTGCCAGCAGCTCTAGCGGCTTCCAAGAGACCCAGTACTTC	CASSSSGFQETQYF
.	TRBV20-1	TRBJ2-7	.	TGCAGTGCTAGAAGGGAACTTGAGCAGTACTTC	CSARRELEQYF
TRBD1	TRBV2	TRBJ2-5	.	TGTGCCAGCAGTGACCGGGACAGCCAAGAGACCCAGTACTTC	CASSDRDSQETQYF
.	TRBV7-2	TRBJ2-5	many	TGTGCCAGCAGCTTATATCTGGAGACCCAGTACTTC	CASSLYLETQYF
.	TRBV2	TRBJ2-5	few	TGTGCCAGCAGAAATTCTCTGACAGTGGAGGGGGAGACCCAGTACTTC	CASRNSLTVEGETQYF
.	TRBV10-3	TRBJ2-1	.	TGTGCCATCACTAGGAATCAAGCGTCCTACAATGAGCAGTTCTTC	CAITRNQASYNEQFF
.	TRBV28	TRBJ2-7	few	TGTGCCAGCAGTTCCCCCCAACCAGACTCCAACCTCTACGAGCAGTACTTC	CASSSPQPDSNLYEQYF
TRBD1	TRBV9	TRBJ1-2	.	TGTGCCAGCAGCGTAAGGGACAGGGATGGCTACACCTTC	CASSVRDRDGYTF
.	TRBV3-1	TRBJ2-6	.	TGTGCCAGCAGCCAAGATATTGGGCAAGGGGCCAACGTCCTGACTTTC	CASSQDIGQGANVLTF
.	TRBV5-1	TRBJ2-1	few	TGCGCCAGCCGCCCGGGGCAGGCTGTGACCTACAATGAGCAGTTCTTC	CASRPGQAVTYNEQFF
.	TRBV5-1	TRBJ2-7	few	TGCGCCAGCAGCCCCGCCCTGGGGAACGAGCAGTACTTC	CASSPALGNEQYF
TRBD2	TRBV7-8	TRBJ2-1	.	TGTGCCAGCAGCATCAGGGTAGCGGGGCCCAATGAGCAGTTCTTC	CASSIRVAGPNEQFF
.	TRBV3-1	TRBJ2-6	few	TGTGCCAGCAGCCCAGGGTTGCCTGGAGGGGCCAACGTCCTGACTTTC	CASSPGLPGGANVLTF
.	TRBV29-1	TRBJ1-2	few	TGCAGCGTTGCGGCCAGGCGTATTGGTGATGGCTACACCTTC	CSVAARRIGDGYTF
.	TRBV6-5	TRBJ2-3	.	TGTGCCAGCAGTTACTCTGGGCTAGCATCTGATACGCAGTATTTT	CASSYSGLASDTQYF